Reported below is one T cell receptor (beta chain). V was trimmed by 4 bases and J by 6 bases, leaving 8 bases between them. CDR1 is KGHDR, CDR2 SFDVKD, per germline. The CDR3 loop spans 13 amino acids. The sample originates from a study of blood T cell repertoires in COVID-19. About the research overall: The origin of the acute and convalescent COVID-19 samples was the United States, Italy and Spain.

The repertoire was sequenced with immunoSEQ multiplex PCR; TCRdb's copy has only in-frame clones and lacks some. This sample has 140,000 or so clones, with 85% found just once. J is TRBJ2-2 and V is TRBV24-1; D is possibly TRBD2 (5 bases). The sample taken for sequencing was peripheral blood. The TCR was taken from a man aged 45-65 years with acute or convalescent COVID-19. CDR3: CATSDEGSGELFF. CDR3 in DNA: TGTGCCACCAGTGACGAGGGTTCCGGGGAGCTGTTTTTT.